Presented here are 13 T cell receptor beta chains from one specimen sequenced in a study of Ad26.COV2.S vaccination and SARS-CoV-2 variants. Libraries were prepared by immunoSEQ multiplex PCR; TCRdb keeps only in-frame clonotypes and omits some of them. The sample comprises about 350,000 clones, 90% to 95% of which are singletons, and about 3.9% rests with the top ten. The sample here was peripheral blood, taken after recovery from COVID-19. The receptor set was obtained from a human donor who had recovered from COVID-19.

This clone rates as medium-sized. DNA of the CDR3: TGTGCCAGCAGTGAGACCGGGACTAGCGGGGCAGATACGCAGTATTTT. Protein product: CASSETGTSGADTQYF. This chain connects TRBV6-4 to TRBJ2-3; TRBD2 aligns across 13 bases. The V gene end was trimmed by 3 bases and the J gene end by 4 bases; junction bases not matched to a gene: 4. The germline gives CDR1 MRHNA, CDR2 SNTAGT. There are 16 residues in the CDR3.

This clone appeared a few times. The gene calls are TRBV7-8 and TRBJ2-1; D tentatively reads TRBD1 or TRBD2 (5 bases each). There are 14 residues in the CDR3. V lost 5 bases to trimming and J lost 6 bases, with 14 bases between them. The V gene's germline CDR1 is SGHVS and CDR2 FQNEAQ. The CDR3 bases are TGTGCCAGCAGCCCACCCGGGACCTTCAATGAGCAGTTCTTC. This translates into CASSPPGTFNEQFF. Using reference TRBV7-8 and TRBJ2-1 for the parts outside the CDR3, the full variable domain is GAGVSQSPRYKVAKRGQDVALRCDPISGHVSLFWYQQALGQGPEFLTYFQNEAQLDKSGLPSDRFFAERPEGSVSTLKIQRTQQEDSAVYLCASSPPGTFNEQFFGPGTRLTVL.

The sample holds one count of this clone. V and J are TRBV7-2 and TRBJ2-3; 9 nucleotides line up with TRBD2. Germline V gene sequence: CDR1 SGHTA, CDR2 FQGNSA. The CDR3 sequence is 17 residues long. The trim removed 4 bases at V and 5 bases at J, leaving 13 bases unmatched. CDR3 loop: CASSSNLLRGGIDTQYF. For the CDR3, the DNA is TGTGCCAGCAGCTCCAACCTCTTGCGGGGGGGCATAGATACGCAGTATTTT.

The chain uses TRBV5-3 and TRBJ2-2, with TRBD2 identical over 11 bases. TRBV5-3 is an ORF for which the function is uncertain. V lost 4 bases and J lost 4; bases outside the gene matches: 12. The CDR3 is 18 residues long. The CDR3 coding sequence is TGTGCCAGAAGCGGGAATCCGACTAGCGGGGAAATCACCGGGGAGCTGTTTTTT. It codes for CARSGNPTSGEITGELFF.

The count of this clone is one. This rearrangement joins TRBV5-1 to TRBJ2-3, with D possibly called TRBD1 or TRBD2 (7 bases each). Germline CDR1 is SGHRS and CDR2 is YFSETQ. With 4 bases removed from V and 2 bases from J, the gap between germline ends came to 17 bases. CDR3 size: 16 residues. The CDR3 region has the DNA TGCGCCAGCAGCCTAACAGGGGAGGGGGTCACAGATACGCAGTATTTT. It codes for CASSLTGEGVTDTQYF.

The chain links TRBV3-1 (or the pseudogene TRBV3-2) to TRBJ2-1; TRBD2 matches at 9 bases. Germline V gene lookup returns CDR1 LGHDT and CDR2 YNNKEL (reference sequence). V lost 7 bases and J lost 7; bases outside the gene matches: 11. This CDR3 contains 15 residues. The CDR3 loop is CASTLAGGPSNEQFF. CDR3 nucleotides: TGTGCCAGCACCCTGGCGGGGGGGCCTAGTAATGAGCAGTTCTTC.

The sample holds one count of this clone. The chain combines TRBV3-1 (or the pseudogene TRBV3-2) with TRBJ2-7; no firm D call. The CDR3 is 14 amino acids. The germline V gene has CDR1 LGHDT and CDR2 YNNKEL (reference sequence). With 2 bases removed from V and 6 bases from J, the gap between germline ends came to 14 bases. For the CDR3, the DNA is TGTGCCAGCAGCCAACCCCCGGACCCAGCCGAGCAGTACTTC. Encoded protein: CASSQPPDPAEQYF.

The chain couples TRBV21-1 to TRBJ2-7; no DNA check was done on the table's D call, TRBD2. TRBV21-1 is noted as a pseudogene. The CDR3 covers 16 residues. The CDR3 spells CASSKGGTGRPSEQYF. CDR3 DNA sequence: TGTGCCAGCAGCAAAGGGGGGACGGGGAGGCCAAGCGAGCAGTACTTC.

The gene calls are TRBV6-5 and TRBJ2-3; D may be TRBD1 or TRBD2 (6 bases each). From germline, CDR1 is MNHEY and CDR2 SVGAGI. Deletions cut 8 bases from V and 1 base from J, with 10 bases between. This CDR3 has 13 amino acids. CDR3 DNA: TGTGCCAGCTCGGGGGCGCGCACAGATACGCAGTATTTT. It codes for CASSGARTDTQYF.

This chain connects TRBV6-5 to TRBJ1-2, with 8 bases fitting TRBD1. J gave up 7 bases and V 7 bases, and 5 bases lay outside the gene matches. The germline gives CDR1 MNHEY, CDR2 SVGAGI. This CDR3 has 12 amino acids. The CDR3 DNA sequence: TGTGCCAGCATGGACAGGGCTGGTGGCTACACCTTC. Residues: CASMDRAGGYTF.

J is TRBJ2-7 and V is TRBV27, with no clear D. The V and J ends lost 5 bases and 4 bases respectively, with 6 bases between them. The CDR3 is 11 amino acids. Germline CDR1 and CDR2: MNHEY and SMNVEV (reference sequence). In DNA form, the CDR3 reads TGTGCCAGCAGTAAGGGATACGAGCAGTACTTC. It translates to CASSKGYEQYF.

This sequence joins TRBV5-1 and TRBJ2-7; D is unresolved. Germline V gene lookup returns CDR1 SGHRS and CDR2 YFSETQ. V was trimmed by 4 bases and J by 0 bases, leaving 8 bases between them. This CDR3 has 13 amino acids. The CDR3 DNA sequence: TGCGCCAGCAGCCCGTCAGGCTCCTACGAGCAGTACTTC. Its translation: CASSPSGSYEQYF. Using reference TRBV5-1 and TRBJ2-7 for the parts outside the CDR3, the full variable domain is KAGVTQTPRYLIKTRGQQVTLSCSPISGHRSVSWYQQTPGQGLQFLFEYFSETQRNKGNFPGRFSGRQFSNSRSEMNVSTLELGDSALYLCASSPSGSYEQYFGPGTRLTVT.

CDR3 DNA: TGTGCCAGCAGCCAAACCGCCTACGAGCAGTACTTC. Translated: CASSQTAYEQYF. The genes are TRBV14 and TRBJ2-7, with D uncertain. V was trimmed by 2 bases and J by 2 bases, leaving 4 bases between them. The CDR3 consists of 12 residues. Germline assignment: CDR1 SGHDN and CDR2 FVKESK.